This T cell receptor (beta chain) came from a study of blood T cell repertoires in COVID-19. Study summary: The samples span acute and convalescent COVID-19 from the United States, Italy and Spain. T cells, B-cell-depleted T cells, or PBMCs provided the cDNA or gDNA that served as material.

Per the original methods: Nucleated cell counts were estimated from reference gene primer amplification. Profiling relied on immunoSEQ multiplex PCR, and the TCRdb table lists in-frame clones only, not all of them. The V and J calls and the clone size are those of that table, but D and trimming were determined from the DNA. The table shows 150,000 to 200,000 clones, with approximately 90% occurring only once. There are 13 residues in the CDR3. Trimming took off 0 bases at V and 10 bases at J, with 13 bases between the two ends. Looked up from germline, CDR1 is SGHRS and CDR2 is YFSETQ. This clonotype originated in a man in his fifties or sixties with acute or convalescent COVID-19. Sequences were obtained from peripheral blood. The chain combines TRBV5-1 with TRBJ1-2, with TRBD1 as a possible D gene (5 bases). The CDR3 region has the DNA TGCGCCAGCAGCTTGGAAGGGACTACCTCCTACACCTTC. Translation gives CASSLEGTTSYTF.